Listed below are T cell receptor beta chains from one sample, sequenced in a study of naive and memory T cell subsets. Each CDR3 protein is one row after TCRdb ran MiXCR on the UMI-ligation and nested PCR reads. The data show about 85,000 distinct CDR3 sequences, under 15% seen once. Sequenced material: central memory CD4+ T cells from blood. These TCRs come from a human donor in good health. Each CDR3 is given with its conserved first and last residue. Fields, in order: clone size, J gene, D gene, V gene, CDR3 protein, CDR3 DNA. D genes are given only for firm matches. Not all rows give a size; the values are once, few, many and, for expanded clones, a class.

clone_size: -; j_call: TRBJ2-3; d_call: -; v_call: TRBV24-1; cdr3_aa: CATSDPSSDTQYF; cdr3_nt: TGTGCCACCAGTGATCCTTCCTCAGATACGCAGTATTTT
clone_size: -; j_call: TRBJ1-1; d_call: -; v_call: TRBV29-1; cdr3_aa: CSVEDREKMNTEAFF; cdr3_nt: TGCAGCGTTGAAGACAGAGAAAAAATGAACACTGAAGCTTTCTTT
clone_size: few; j_call: TRBJ1-4; d_call: -; v_call: TRBV28; cdr3_aa: CASSLPSGHWNEKLFF; cdr3_nt: TGTGCCAGCAGTCTCCCATCGGGACACTGGAATGAAAAACTGTTTTTT
clone_size: few; j_call: TRBJ2-1; d_call: -; v_call: TRBV11-2; cdr3_aa: CASRSTGPSSYNEQFF; cdr3_nt: TGTGCCAGCAGATCAACGGGCCCGAGCTCCTACAATGAGCAGTTCTTC
clone_size: many; j_call: TRBJ1-1; d_call: -; v_call: TRBV6-6; cdr3_aa: CASSHPGSVAEAFF; cdr3_nt: TGTGCCAGCAGTCACCCGGGGTCTGTAGCTGAAGCTTTCTTT
clone_size: -; j_call: TRBJ2-3; d_call: -; v_call: TRBV29-1; cdr3_aa: CSVDGRGTDTQYF; cdr3_nt: TGCAGCGTTGATGGGCGGGGCACAGATACGCAGTATTTT
clone_size: few; j_call: TRBJ2-7; d_call: TRBD2; v_call: TRBV5-1; cdr3_aa: CASRRLAGISYEQYF; cdr3_nt: TGCGCCAGCAGAAGACTAGCGGGAATCTCCTACGAGCAGTACTTC
clone_size: -; j_call: TRBJ2-7; d_call: -; v_call: TRBV28; cdr3_aa: CASSPLGGSHSYEQYF; cdr3_nt: TGTGCCAGCAGTCCTTTAGGTGGGAGCCACTCCTACGAGCAGTACTTC
clone_size: few; j_call: TRBJ2-7; d_call: -; v_call: TRBV6-1; cdr3_aa: CASSAEGPSYEQYF; cdr3_nt: TGTGCCAGCAGTGCCGAAGGGCCGTCCTACGAGCAGTACTTC
clone_size: few; j_call: TRBJ2-6; d_call: -; v_call: TRBV7-6; cdr3_aa: CASSLEATGHSGANVLTF; cdr3_nt: TGTGCCAGCAGCTTAGAGGCGACAGGCCACTCTGGGGCCAACGTCCTGACTTTC
clone_size: few; j_call: TRBJ2-3; d_call: -; v_call: TRBV5-1; cdr3_aa: CASSLMGISGDTQYF; cdr3_nt: TGCGCCAGCAGCTTGATGGGAATTTCAGGAGATACGCAGTATTTT